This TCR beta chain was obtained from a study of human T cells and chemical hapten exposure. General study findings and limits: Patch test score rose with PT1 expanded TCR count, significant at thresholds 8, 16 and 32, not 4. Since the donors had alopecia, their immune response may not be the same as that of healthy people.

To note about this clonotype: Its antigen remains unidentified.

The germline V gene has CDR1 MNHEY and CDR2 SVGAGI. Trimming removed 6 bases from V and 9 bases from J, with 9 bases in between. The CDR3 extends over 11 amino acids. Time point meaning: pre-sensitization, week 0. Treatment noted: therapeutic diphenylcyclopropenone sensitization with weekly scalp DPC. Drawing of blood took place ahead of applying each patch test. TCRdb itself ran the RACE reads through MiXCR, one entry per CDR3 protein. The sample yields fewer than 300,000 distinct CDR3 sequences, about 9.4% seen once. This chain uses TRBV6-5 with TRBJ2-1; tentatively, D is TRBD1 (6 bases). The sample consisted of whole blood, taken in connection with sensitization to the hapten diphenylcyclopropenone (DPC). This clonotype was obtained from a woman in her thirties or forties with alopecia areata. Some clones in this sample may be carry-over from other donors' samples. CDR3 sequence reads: CASRTGPEQFF. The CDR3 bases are TGTGCCAGCAGGACAGGTCCTGAGCAGTTCTTC.